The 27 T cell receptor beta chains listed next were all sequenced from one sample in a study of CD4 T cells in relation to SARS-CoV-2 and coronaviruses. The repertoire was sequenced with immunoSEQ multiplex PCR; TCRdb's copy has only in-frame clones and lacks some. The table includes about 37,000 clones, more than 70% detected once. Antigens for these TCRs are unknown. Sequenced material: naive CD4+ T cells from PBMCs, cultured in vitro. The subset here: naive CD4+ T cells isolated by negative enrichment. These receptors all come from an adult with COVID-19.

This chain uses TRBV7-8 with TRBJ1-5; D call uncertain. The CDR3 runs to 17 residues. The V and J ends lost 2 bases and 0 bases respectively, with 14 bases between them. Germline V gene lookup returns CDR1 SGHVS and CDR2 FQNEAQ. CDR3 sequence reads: CASSLFQQDYSNQPQHF. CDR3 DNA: TGTGCCAGCAGCTTATTCCAGCAGGACTATAGCAATCAGCCCCAGCATTTT.

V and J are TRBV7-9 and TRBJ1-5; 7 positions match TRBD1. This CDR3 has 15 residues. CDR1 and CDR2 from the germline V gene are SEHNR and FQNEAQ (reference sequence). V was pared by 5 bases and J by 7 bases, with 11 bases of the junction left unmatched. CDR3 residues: CASSSDRVRGQPQHF. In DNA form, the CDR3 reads TGTGCCAGCAGCAGCGACAGGGTTCGAGGACAGCCCCAGCATTTT.

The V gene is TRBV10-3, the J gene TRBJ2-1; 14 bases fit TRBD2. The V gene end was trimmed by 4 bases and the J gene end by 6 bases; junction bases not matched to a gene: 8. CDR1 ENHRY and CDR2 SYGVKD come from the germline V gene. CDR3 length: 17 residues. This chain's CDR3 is CAISATSGRAFSNEQFF. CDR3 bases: TGTGCCATCAGTGCGACTAGCGGGAGGGCCTTTAGCAATGAGCAGTTCTTC.

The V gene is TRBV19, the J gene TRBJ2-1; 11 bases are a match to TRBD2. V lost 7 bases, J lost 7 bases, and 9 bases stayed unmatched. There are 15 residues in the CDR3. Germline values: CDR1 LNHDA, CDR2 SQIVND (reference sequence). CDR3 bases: TGTGCCAGTACCCGGATGCCTAGCGGGGGGAATGAGCAGTTCTTC. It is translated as CASTRMPSGGNEQFF.

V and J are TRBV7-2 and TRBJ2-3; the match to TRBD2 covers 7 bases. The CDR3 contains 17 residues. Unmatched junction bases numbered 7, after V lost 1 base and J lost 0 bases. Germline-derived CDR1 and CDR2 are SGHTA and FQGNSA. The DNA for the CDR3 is TGTGCCAGCAGCTTAGGCCTACTAGCGACTAGCACAGATACGCAGTATTTT. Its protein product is CASSLGLLATSTDTQYF.

Here the CDR3 DNA reads TGTGCCAGCAGCGTCGCGGCGAGGATCACAGATACGCAGTATTTT. Its translation is CASSVAARITDTQYF. This rearrangement joins TRBV3-1 (or the pseudogene TRBV3-2) to TRBJ2-3; D is uncertain. V was clipped by 5 bases and J by 2 bases, with 14 bases between them. Per the germline V gene, CDR1 is LGHDT and CDR2 is YNNKEL (reference sequence). The CDR3 runs to 15 residues.

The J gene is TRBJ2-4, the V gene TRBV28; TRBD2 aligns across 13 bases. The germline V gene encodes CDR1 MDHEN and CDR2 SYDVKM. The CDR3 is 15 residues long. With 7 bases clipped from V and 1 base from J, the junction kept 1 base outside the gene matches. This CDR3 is CASKTSGRAKNIQYF. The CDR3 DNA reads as TGTGCCAGCAAGACTAGCGGGAGGGCCAAAAACATTCAGTACTTC.

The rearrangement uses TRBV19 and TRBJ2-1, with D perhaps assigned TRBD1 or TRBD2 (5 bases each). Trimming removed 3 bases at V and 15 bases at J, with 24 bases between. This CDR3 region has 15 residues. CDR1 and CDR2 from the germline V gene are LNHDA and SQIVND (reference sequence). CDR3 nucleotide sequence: TGTGCCAGTAGTATGACTTCCCCTCAGGGAAAAGAGGGGTTCTTC. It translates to CASSMTSPQGKEGFF.

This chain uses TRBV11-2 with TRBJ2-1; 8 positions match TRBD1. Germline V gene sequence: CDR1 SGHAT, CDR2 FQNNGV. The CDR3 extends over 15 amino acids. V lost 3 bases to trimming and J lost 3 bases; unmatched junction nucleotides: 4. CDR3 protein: CASSFRQGFYNEQFF. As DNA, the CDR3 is TGTGCCAGCAGCTTTCGACAGGGGTTCTACAATGAGCAGTTCTTC.

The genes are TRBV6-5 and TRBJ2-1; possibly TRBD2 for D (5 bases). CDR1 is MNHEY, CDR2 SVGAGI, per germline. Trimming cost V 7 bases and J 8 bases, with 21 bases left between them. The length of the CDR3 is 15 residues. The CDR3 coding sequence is TGTGCCAGCACCGGACTGGGCCTTGGGTCGTATGAGCAGTTCTTC. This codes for CASTGLGLGSYEQFF.

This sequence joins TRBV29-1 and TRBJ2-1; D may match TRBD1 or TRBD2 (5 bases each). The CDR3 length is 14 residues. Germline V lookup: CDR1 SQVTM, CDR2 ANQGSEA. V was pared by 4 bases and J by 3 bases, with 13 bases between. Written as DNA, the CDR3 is TGCAGCGTTGTCCCTCCGGGACGCTACAATGAGCAGTTCTTC. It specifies CSVVPPGRYNEQFF.

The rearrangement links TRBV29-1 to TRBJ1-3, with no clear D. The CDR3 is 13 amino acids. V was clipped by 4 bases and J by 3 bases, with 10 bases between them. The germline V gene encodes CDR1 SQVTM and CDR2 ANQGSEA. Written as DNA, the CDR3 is TGCAGCGTTGGGGTACAGAGTGGAAACACCATATATTTT. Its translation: CSVGVQSGNTIYF.

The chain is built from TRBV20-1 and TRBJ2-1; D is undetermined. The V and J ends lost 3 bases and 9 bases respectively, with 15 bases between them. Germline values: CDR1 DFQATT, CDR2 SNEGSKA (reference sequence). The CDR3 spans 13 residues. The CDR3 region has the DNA TGCAGTGCTAGTACTGTGACGGGCGGTGAGCAGTTCTTC. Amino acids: CSASTVTGGEQFF.

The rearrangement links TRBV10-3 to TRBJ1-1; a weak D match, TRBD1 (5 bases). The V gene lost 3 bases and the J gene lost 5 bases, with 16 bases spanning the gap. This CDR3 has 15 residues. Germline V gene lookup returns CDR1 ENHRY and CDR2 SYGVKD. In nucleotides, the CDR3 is TGTGCCATCAGTGACCGGACATTTGGAGCTACTGAAGCTTTCTTT. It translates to CAISDRTFGATEAFF.

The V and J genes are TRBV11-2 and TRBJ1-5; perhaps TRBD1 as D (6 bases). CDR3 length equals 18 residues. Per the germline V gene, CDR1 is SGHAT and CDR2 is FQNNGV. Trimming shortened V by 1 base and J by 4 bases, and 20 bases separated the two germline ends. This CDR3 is CASSLVGPGTFRNQPQHF. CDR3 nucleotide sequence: TGTGCCAGCAGCTTAGTAGGTCCGGGGACATTCAGGAATCAGCCCCAGCATTTT.

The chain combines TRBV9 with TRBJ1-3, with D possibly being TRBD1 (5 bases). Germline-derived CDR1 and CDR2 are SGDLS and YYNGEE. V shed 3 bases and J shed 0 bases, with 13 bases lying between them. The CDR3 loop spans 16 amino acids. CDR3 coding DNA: TGTGCCAGCAGCGGCTTGGGGGATAGCTCTGGAAACACCATATATTTT. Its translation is CASSGLGDSSGNTIYF.

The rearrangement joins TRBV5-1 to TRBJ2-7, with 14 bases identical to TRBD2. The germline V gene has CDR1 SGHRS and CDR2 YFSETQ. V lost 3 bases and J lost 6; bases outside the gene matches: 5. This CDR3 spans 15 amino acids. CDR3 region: CASSWGTSGSSEQYF. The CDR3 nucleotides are TGCGCCAGCAGCTGGGGGACTAGCGGGAGTAGCGAGCAGTACTTC.

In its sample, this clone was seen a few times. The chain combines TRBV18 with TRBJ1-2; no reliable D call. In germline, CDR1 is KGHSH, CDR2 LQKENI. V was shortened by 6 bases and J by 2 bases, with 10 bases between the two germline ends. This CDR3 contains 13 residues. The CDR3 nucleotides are TGTGCCAGCTCGGACGAAATGAACTATGGCTACACCTTC. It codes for CASSDEMNYGYTF.

The DNA for the CDR3 is TGCGCCAGCAGCTACGGACAGAATACCTACGAGCAGTACTTC. It codes for CASSYGQNTYEQYF. The rearrangement uses TRBV5-1 and TRBJ2-7; D may be TRBD1 (6 bases). Trimming pared 3 bases from V and 2 bases from J, leaving 12 bases between. Germline CDR1 is SGHRS and CDR2 is YFSETQ. This CDR3 is built from 14 residues.

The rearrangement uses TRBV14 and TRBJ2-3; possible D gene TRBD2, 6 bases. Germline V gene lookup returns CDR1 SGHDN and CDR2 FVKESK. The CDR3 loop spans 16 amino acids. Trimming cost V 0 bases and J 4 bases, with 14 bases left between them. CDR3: CASSQDPRGGADTQYF. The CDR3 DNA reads TGTGCCAGCAGCCAAGATCCGAGGGGAGGAGCAGATACGCAGTATTTT.

CDR3 loop: CASRQGANGYTF. For the CDR3, the DNA is TGTGCCAGCAGGCAGGGGGCCAATGGCTACACCTTC. The chain links TRBV3-1 (or the pseudogene TRBV3-2) to TRBJ1-2; TRBD1 matches 8 bases. Trimming at V came to 6 bases and at J to 6 bases, leaving 3 bases not matched to a gene. This CDR3 has 12 amino acids. In germline, CDR1 is LGHDT, CDR2 YNNKEL (reference sequence).

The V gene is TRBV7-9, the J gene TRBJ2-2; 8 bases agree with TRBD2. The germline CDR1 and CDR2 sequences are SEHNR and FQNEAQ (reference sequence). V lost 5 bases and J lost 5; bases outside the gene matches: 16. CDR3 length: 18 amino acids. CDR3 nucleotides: TGTGCCAGCAGCAGGTCACTCGGGAGCGGGAGATGGACCGGGGAGCTGTTTTTT. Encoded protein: CASSRSLGSGRWTGELFF.

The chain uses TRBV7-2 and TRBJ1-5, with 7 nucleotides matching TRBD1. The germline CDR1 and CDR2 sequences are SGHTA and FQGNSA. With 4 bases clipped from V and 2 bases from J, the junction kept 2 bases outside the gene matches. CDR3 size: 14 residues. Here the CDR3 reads CASSYTGGNQPQHF. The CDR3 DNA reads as TGTGCCAGCAGCTACACAGGGGGCAATCAGCCCCAGCATTTT.

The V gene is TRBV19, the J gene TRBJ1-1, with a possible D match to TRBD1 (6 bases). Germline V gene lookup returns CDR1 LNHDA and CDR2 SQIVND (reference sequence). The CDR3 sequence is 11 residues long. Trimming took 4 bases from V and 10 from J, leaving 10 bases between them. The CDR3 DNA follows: TGTGCCAGTAGTAACGCCAGGGGAGCTTTCTTT. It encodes CASSNARGAFF.

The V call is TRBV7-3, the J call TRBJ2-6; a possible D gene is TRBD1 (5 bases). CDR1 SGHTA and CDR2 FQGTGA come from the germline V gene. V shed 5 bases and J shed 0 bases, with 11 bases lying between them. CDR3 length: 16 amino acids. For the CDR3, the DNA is TGTGCCAGCAGCCCAGACAGTTCCTCTGGGGCCAACGTCCTGACTTTC. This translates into CASSPDSSSGANVLTF.

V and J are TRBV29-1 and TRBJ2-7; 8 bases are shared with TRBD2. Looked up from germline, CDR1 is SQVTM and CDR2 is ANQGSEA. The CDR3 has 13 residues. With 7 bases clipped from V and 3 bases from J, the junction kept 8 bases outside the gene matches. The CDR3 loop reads CSASGSGLYEQYF. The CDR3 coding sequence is TGCAGCGCAAGCGGGAGCGGGCTCTACGAGCAGTACTTC.

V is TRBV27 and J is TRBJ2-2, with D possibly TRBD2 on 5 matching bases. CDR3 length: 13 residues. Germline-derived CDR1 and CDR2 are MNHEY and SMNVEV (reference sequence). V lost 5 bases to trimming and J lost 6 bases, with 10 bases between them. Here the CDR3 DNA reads TGTGCCAGCAGTCCGATAGCGTCCGGGGAGCTGTTTTTT. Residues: CASSPIASGELFF.